The sequence of this T cell receptor beta chain was determined in a study of shared clonotypes between healthy human individuals. The assay was immunoSEQ multiplex PCR, and TCRdb's table has in-frame clones only and misses some. The data hold 300,000 to 350,000 clones, with about 73% observed a single time. V gave up 6 bases and J gave up 7 bases, with 21 bases separating them. The length of the CDR3 is 15 residues. From germline, CDR1 is MDHEN and CDR2 SYDVKM. Sequencing input: memory CD4+ T cells sorted from blood. Subset in this sample: CD45RA-negative fraction. The source is a man aged 30 to 45 in good health. J is TRBJ1-2 and V is TRBV28; D remains ambiguous. DNA for the CDR3: TGTGCCAGCAGGAGATCTGCGAGGGCTAAGAGTGGCTACACCTTC. It encodes CASRRSARAKSGYTF.